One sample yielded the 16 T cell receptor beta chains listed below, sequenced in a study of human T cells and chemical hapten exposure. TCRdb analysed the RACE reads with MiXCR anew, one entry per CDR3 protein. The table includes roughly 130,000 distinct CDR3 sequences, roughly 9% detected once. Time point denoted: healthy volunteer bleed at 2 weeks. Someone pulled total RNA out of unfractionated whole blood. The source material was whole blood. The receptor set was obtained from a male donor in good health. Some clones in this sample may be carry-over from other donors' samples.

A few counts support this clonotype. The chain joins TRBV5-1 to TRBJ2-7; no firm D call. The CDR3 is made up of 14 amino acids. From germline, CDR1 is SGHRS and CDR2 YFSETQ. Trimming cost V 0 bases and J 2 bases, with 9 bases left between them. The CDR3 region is CASSLASTTYEQYF. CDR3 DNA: TGCGCCAGCAGCTTGGCCTCCACGACCTACGAGCAGTACTTC.

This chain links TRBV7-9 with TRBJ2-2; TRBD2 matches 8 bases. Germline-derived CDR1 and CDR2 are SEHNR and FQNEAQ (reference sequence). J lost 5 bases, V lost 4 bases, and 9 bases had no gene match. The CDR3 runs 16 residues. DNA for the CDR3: TGTGCCAGCAGCTGGAAGGATGCGGGGGGAACCGGGGAGCTGTTTTTT. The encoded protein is CASSWKDAGGTGELFF. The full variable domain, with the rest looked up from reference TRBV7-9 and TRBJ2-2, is DTGVSQNPRHKITKRGQNVTFRCDPISEHNRLYWYRQTLGQGPEFLTYFQNEAQLEKSRLLSDRFSAERPKGSFSTLEIQRTEQGDSAMYLCASSWKDAGGTGELFFGEGSRLTVL.

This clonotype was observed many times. The DNA of the CDR3 is TGTGCCAGCAGCCCGGACAGGGAAAACTATGGCTACACCTTC. Encoded protein: CASSPDRENYGYTF. J is TRBJ1-2 and V is TRBV3-1, with 8 bases lining up with TRBD1. V trimming: 4 bases; J trimming: 2 bases; junction bases outside the gene matches: 3. This CDR3 comprises 14 residues. The germline V gene has CDR1 LGHDT and CDR2 YNNKEL (reference sequence).

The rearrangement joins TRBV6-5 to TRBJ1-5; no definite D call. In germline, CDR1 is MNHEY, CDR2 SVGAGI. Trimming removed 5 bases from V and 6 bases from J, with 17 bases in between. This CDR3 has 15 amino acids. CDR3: CASSIHSGSRQPQHF. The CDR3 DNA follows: TGTGCCAGCAGTATTCACTCTGGGTCCCGTCAGCCCCAGCATTTT.

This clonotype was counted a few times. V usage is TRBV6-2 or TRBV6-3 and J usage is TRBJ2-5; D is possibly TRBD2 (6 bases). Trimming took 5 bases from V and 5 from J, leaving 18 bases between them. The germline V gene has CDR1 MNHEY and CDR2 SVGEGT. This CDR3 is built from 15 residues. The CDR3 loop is CASSTEGGGPETQYF. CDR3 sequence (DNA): TGTGCCAGCAGTACAGAGGGCGGAGGGCCCGAGACCCAGTACTTC.

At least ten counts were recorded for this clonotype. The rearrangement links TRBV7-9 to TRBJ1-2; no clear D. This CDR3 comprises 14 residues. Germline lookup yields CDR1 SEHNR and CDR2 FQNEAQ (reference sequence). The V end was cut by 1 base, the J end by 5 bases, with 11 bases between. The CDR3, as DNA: TGTGCCAGCAGCTTAGAGGTGGATGGGTATGGCTACACCTTC. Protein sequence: CASSLEVDGYGYTF.

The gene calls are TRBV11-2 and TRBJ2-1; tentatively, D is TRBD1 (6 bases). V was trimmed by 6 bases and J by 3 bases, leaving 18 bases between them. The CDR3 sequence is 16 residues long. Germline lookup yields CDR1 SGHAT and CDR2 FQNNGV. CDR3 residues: CASSFDPDSNYNEQFF. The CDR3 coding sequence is TGTGCCAGCAGTTTTGACCCGGACAGCAACTACAATGAGCAGTTCTTC.

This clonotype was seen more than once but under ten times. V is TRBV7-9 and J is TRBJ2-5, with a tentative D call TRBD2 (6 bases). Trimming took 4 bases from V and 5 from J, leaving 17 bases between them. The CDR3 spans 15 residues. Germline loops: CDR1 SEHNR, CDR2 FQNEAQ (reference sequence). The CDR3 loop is CASSSKEGPGETQYF. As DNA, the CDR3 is TGTGCCAGCAGCTCCAAGGAGGGCCCGGGTGAGACCCAGTACTTC. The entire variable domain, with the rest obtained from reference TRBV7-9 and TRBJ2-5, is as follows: DTGVSQNPRHKITKRGQNVTFRCDPISEHNRLYWYRQTLGQGPEFLTYFQNEAQLEKSRLLSDRFSAERPKGSFSTLEIQRTEQGDSAMYLCASSSKEGPGETQYFGPGTRLLVL.

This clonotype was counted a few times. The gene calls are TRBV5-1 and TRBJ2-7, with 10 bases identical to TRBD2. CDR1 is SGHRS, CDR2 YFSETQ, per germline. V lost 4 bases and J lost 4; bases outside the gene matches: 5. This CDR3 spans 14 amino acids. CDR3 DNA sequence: TGCGCCAGCAGCCCCGAGCGGGAGGGGTACGAGCAGTACTTC. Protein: CASSPEREGYEQYF.

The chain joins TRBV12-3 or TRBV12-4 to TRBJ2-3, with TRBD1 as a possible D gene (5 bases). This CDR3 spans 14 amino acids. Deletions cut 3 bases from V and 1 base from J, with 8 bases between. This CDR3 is CASSLGRGTDTQYF. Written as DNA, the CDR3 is TGTGCCAGCAGTTTGGGCAGGGGCACAGATACGCAGTATTTT.

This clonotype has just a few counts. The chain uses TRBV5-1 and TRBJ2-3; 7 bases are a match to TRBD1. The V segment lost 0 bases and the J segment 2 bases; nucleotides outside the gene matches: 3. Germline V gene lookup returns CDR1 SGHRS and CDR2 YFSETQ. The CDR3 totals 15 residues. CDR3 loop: CASSLETGTTDTQYF. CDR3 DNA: TGCGCCAGCAGCTTGGAGACAGGGACCACAGATACGCAGTATTTT. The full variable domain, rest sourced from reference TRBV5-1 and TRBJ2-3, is KAGVTQTPRYLIKTRGQQVTLSCSPISGHRSVSWYQQTPGQGLQFLFEYFSETQRNKGNFPGRFSGRQFSNSRSEMNVSTLELGDSALYLCASSLETGTTDTQYFGPGTRLTVL.

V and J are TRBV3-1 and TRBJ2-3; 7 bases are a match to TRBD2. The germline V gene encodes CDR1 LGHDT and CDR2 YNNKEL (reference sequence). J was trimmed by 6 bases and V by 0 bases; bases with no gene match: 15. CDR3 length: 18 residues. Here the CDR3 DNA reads TGTGCCAGCAGCCAAGAAAGCCCCCAAGCGGGACCTGGGGATACGCAGTATTTT. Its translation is CASSQESPQAGPGDTQYF.

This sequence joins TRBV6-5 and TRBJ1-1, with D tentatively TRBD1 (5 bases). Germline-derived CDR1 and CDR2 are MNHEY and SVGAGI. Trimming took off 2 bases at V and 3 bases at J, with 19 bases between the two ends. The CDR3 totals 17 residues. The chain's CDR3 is CASSYSYTTLGHTEAFF. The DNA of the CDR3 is TGTGCCAGCAGTTACAGCTACACCACTTTGGGGCACACTGAAGCTTTCTTT.

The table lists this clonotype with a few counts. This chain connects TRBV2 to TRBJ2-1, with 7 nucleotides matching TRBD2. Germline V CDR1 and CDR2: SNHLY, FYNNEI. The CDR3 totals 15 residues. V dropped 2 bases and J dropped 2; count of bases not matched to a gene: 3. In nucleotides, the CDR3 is TGTGCCAGCAGTGAATGGGGGGGGACCTACAATGAGCAGTTCTTC. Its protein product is CASSEWGGTYNEQFF.

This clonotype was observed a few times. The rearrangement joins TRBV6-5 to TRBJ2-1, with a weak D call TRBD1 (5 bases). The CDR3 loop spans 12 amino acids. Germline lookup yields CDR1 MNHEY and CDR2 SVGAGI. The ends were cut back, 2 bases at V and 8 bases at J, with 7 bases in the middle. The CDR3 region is CASSYQGDEQFF. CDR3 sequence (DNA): TGTGCCAGCAGTTACCAGGGTGATGAGCAGTTCTTC.

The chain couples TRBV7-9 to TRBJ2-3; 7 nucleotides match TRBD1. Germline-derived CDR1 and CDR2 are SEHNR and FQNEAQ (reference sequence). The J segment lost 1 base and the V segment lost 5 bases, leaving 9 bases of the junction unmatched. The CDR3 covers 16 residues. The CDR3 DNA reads TGTGCCAGCAGCCCAAAACAGGGGCCGGGCACAGATACGCAGTATTTT. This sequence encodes CASSPKQGPGTDTQYF.